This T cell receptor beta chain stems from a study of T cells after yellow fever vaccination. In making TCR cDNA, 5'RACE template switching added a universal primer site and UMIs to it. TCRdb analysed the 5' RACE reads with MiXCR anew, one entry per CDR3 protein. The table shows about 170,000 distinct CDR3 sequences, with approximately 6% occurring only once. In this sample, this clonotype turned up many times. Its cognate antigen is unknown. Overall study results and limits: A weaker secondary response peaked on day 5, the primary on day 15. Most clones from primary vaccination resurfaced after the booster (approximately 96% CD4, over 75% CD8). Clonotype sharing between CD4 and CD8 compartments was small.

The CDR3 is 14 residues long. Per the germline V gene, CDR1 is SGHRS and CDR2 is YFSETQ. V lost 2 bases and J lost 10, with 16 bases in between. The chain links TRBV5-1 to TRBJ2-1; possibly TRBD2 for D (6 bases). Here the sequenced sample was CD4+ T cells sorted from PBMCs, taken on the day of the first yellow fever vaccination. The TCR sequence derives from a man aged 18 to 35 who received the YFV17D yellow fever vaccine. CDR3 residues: CASSLLKDGGEQFF. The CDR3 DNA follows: TGCGCCAGCAGCTTATTAAAGGACGGAGGGGAGCAGTTCTTC.